This T cell receptor beta chain derives from a study of technical replicates of blood from a handful of donors. Profiling relied on immunoSEQ multiplex PCR, and the TCRdb table lists in-frame clones only, not all of them. The table includes over 65,000 clones, around 94% detected once. The germline V gene encodes CDR1 SEHNR and CDR2 FQNEAQ (reference sequence). Trimming removed 5 bases from V and 0 bases from J; junction bases left unmatched: 5. CDR3 size: 15 residues. The chain couples TRBV7-9 to TRBJ2-7, with 9 bases matching TRBD2. Sequences were obtained from T cells isolated from PBMCs. The receptor was isolated from a human donor in good health. CDR3 sequence reads: CASSLTSGASYEQYF. In nucleotides, the CDR3 is TGTGCCAGCAGCCTGACTAGCGGCGCCTCCTACGAGCAGTACTTC.